This T cell receptor (beta chain) was documented in a study of blood T cells in healthy people across ages. Germline-derived CDR1 and CDR2 are WNHNN and SYGVQD (reference sequence). Between the trimmed V and J ends, which lost 0 bases and 2 bases, there was a span of 4 bases. The CDR3 runs 13 residues. Notes on this clonotype: Its antigen is currently unknown.

Notes on the study in general: Higher diversity and more naive CD4+ cells were features of long-lived donors, compared to aged donors. Researchers deemed the diversity estimates from one million T cells underestimates.

The second PCR ran about 6 to 12 cycles with a sample-barcoded 5' primer and J-beta primers. The template-switch adaptor, which had 12 random nucleotides, put a tag on each cDNA molecule. One entry per CDR3 protein results from TCRdb running MiXCR on the 5' RACE reads. This sample has about 1,400,000 distinct CDR3 sequences, with 42% found just once. The source is a woman aged 18-29 years in good health. The sequencing sample was made of blood. The chain links TRBV10-1 to TRBJ1-2; the D is unclear. In DNA, the CDR3 is TGCGCCAGCAGTGAGTCGCAGAACTATGGCTACACCTTC. The encoded protein is CASSESQNYGYTF.